The rows below give T cell receptor beta chains drawn from one sample of a study of blood T cell repertoires in COVID-19. Libraries were prepared by immunoSEQ multiplex PCR; TCRdb keeps only in-frame clonotypes and omits some of them. In the table there are roughly 100,000 clones, less than 90% of which are singletons. Sequenced material: peripheral blood. The source is a woman older than 75 with acute or convalescent COVID-19. Each CDR3 is given with its conserved first and last residue. Fields, in order: clone size, D gene, V gene, J gene, CDR3 DNA, CDR3 protein. The D gene is left open where the match is weak. Where a row states a size, it is once, few, many or the class of an expanded clone; other rows omit it.

abundance: -
d_gene: -
v_gene: TRBV24-1
j_gene: TRBJ2-1
CDR3nt: TGTGCCACCAGTGATTTGCTTAATGAGCAGTTCTTC
CDR3aa: CATSDLLNEQFF

abundance: -
d_gene: -
v_gene: TRBV19
j_gene: TRBJ1-5
CDR3nt: TGTGCCAGTAGTAGGTTAGGGGTTGGTCAGCCCCAGCATTTT
CDR3aa: CASSRLGVGQPQHF

abundance: -
d_gene: TRBD1
v_gene: TRBV4-1
j_gene: TRBJ1-1
CDR3nt: TGCGCCAGCAGCCAAGATCAGGGGGCAATGAACACTGAAGCTTTCTTT
CDR3aa: CASSQDQGAMNTEAFF

abundance: -
d_gene: TRBD2
v_gene: TRBV4-1
j_gene: TRBJ2-2
CDR3nt: TGCGCCAGCAGCCAAGTAGGCCTAGCGGGGGGCCCCTCGAACACCGGGGAGCTGTTTTTT
CDR3aa: CASSQVGLAGGPSNTGELFF

abundance: -
d_gene: TRBD1
v_gene: TRBV7-2
j_gene: TRBJ2-7
CDR3nt: TGTGCCAGCAGCCTGGCTCGGGACAGTATAGAGCAGTACTTC
CDR3aa: CASSLARDSIEQYF

abundance: few
d_gene: -
v_gene: TRBV5-1
j_gene: TRBJ2-7
CDR3nt: TGCGCCAGCAGCGCCGCCGGGACAAACGCCTACGAGCAGTACTTC
CDR3aa: CASSAAGTNAYEQYF

abundance: few
d_gene: -
v_gene: TRBV5-1
j_gene: TRBJ2-3
CDR3nt: TGCGCCAGCAGCCTCCAGGCCACAGATACGCAGTATTTT
CDR3aa: CASSLQATDTQYF

abundance: -
d_gene: TRBD1
v_gene: TRBV10-1
j_gene: TRBJ2-7
CDR3nt: TGCGCCAGCAGTGAGTCCGCCCCGGACAGGGATTCCTACGAGCAGTACTTC
CDR3aa: CASSESAPDRDSYEQYF

abundance: once
d_gene: TRBD1
v_gene: TRBV27
j_gene: TRBJ2-1
CDR3nt: TGTGCCAGCAGTCTACAGGGGGTCCCGAACAATGAGCAGTTCTTC
CDR3aa: CASSLQGVPNNEQFF

abundance: -
d_gene: TRBD1
v_gene: TRBV18
j_gene: TRBJ1-1
CDR3nt: TGTGCCAGCTCACCACACAGGGGGGGGAACACTGAAGCTTTCTTT
CDR3aa: CASSPHRGGNTEAFF

abundance: -
d_gene: TRBD1
v_gene: TRBV3-1/TRBV3-2
j_gene: TRBJ1-6
CDR3nt: TGTGCCAGCAGCCAAGGCAAGGGACAGGGTCCTAGGGCCCTCCACTTT
CDR3aa: CASSQGKGQGPRALHF

abundance: -
d_gene: -
v_gene: TRBV6-5
j_gene: TRBJ2-7
CDR3nt: TGTGCCAGCAGTTACGTCCAGGACTCCTACGAGCAGTACTTC
CDR3aa: CASSYVQDSYEQYF

abundance: -
d_gene: -
v_gene: TRBV3-1/TRBV3-2
j_gene: TRBJ1-6
CDR3nt: TGTGCCAGCAGCCCATGGACAGACCTTAGGACCCTCCACTTT
CDR3aa: CASSPWTDLRTLHF

abundance: -
d_gene: TRBD2
v_gene: TRBV12-5
j_gene: TRBJ2-2
CDR3nt: TGTGCTAGTGCCTCGGCGGCTAGCGGGGGGTCCGGGGAGCTGTTTTTT
CDR3aa: CASASAASGGSGELFF

abundance: -
d_gene: -
v_gene: TRBV6-6
j_gene: TRBJ2-7
CDR3nt: TGTGCCAGCAGTTACGCCTTCGACAGAAACTACGAGCAGTACTTC
CDR3aa: CASSYAFDRNYEQYF

abundance: -
d_gene: TRBD1
v_gene: TRBV19
j_gene: TRBJ2-7
CDR3nt: TGTGCCAGTAGTCGGGGGTGGGGACAGGGCCGGGAGCAGTACTTC
CDR3aa: CASSRGWGQGREQYF

abundance: once
d_gene: TRBD2
v_gene: TRBV24-1
j_gene: TRBJ2-5
CDR3nt: TGTGCCACCAGTTCTATAGCGGGGACACAAGAGACCCAGTACTTC
CDR3aa: CATSSIAGTQETQYF

abundance: few
d_gene: -
v_gene: TRBV7-9
j_gene: TRBJ1-2
CDR3nt: TGTGCCAGCAGCTTTTCAGGGAGGGAGTCTGGCTACACCTTC
CDR3aa: CASSFSGRESGYTF

abundance: -
d_gene: -
v_gene: TRBV28
j_gene: TRBJ1-5
CDR3nt: TGTGCCAGCAGCTCCTGGGGGACTGGGGGGGGCAATCAGCCCCAGCATTTT
CDR3aa: CASSSWGTGGGNQPQHF